These 30 T cell receptor beta chains originate from one sample sequenced in a study of response to subunit inactivated influenza vaccine. TCRdb ran MiXCR on the RT-PCR reads and lists one entry per CDR3 protein. The sample holds around 850,000 distinct CDR3 sequences, approximately 18% seen once. The sample in question was PBMCs from blood, obtained 4 to 6 days after vaccination. Receptors were obtained from a man aged 50-60 years who received an inactivated influenza vaccine.

The chain joins TRBV24-1 to TRBJ2-3; D is possibly TRBD2 (6 bases). The V gene lost 9 bases and the J gene lost 2 bases, with 17 bases spanning the gap. CDR3 length: 15 amino acids. Per germline, CDR1 KGHDR and CDR2 SFDVKD. The CDR3 is CATSGSGIDTDTQYF. The CDR3, as DNA: TGTGCCACCTCGGGTAGCGGTATAGACACAGATACGCAGTATTTT.

Many counts were recorded for this clonotype. Its ends do not fully match the called genes, so a read error is possible. The J gene is TRBJ1-2, the V gene TRBV5-1; unclear D gene. CDR3 length: 12 amino acids. Germline assignment: CDR1 SGHRS and CDR2 YFSETQ. The CDR3 reads CASSPDTYGYTF. In nucleotides, the CDR3 is TGTGCCAGCAGCCCTGACACCTATGGCTACACCTTC. Full variable domain (rest looked up from reference TRBV5-1 and TRBJ1-2): KAGVTQTPRYLIKTRGQQVTLSCSPISGHRSVSWYQQTPGQGLQFLFEYFSETQRNKGNFPGRFSGRQFSNSRSEMNVSTLELGDSALYLCASSPDTYGYTFGSGTRLTVV.

This clonotype was picked up a small number of times. In DNA, the CDR3 is TGTGCCACCAGTGATCAAGGGGGGACAAAGACCCAGTACTTC. The encoded protein is CATSDQGGTKTQYF. The chain joins TRBV24-1 to TRBJ2-5, with D possibly called TRBD1 or TRBD2 (6 bases each). Between the trimmed V and J ends, which lost 3 bases and 6 bases, there was a span of 13 bases. Germline V CDR1 and CDR2: KGHDR, SFDVKD. CDR3 length equals 14 residues.

The chain links TRBV6-2 or TRBV6-3 to TRBJ2-1; no clear D. Between the trimmed V and J ends, which lost 8 bases and 7 bases, there was a span of 18 bases. CDR1 is MNHEY, CDR2 SVGEGT, per germline. The CDR3 sequence is 14 residues long. The CDR3 DNA reads as TGTGCCAGCCGGGTTTCATCGTCGGTAAATGAGCAGTTCTTC. The encoded protein is CASRVSSSVNEQFF.

This clonotype was counted a few times. The chain links TRBV10-3 to TRBJ2-1; weak D call: TRBD1 (6 bases). V was clipped by 7 bases and J by 8 bases, with 15 bases between them. CDR3 length: 13 amino acids. Germline loops: CDR1 ENHRY, CDR2 SYGVKD. The CDR3 region has the DNA TGTGCCATCAACTGGGACAATGGGTATGAGCAGTTCTTC. As protein: CAINWDNGYEQFF.

V gene TRBV5-5 combines with J gene TRBJ2-7; 7 bases map to TRBD1. Per germline, CDR1 SGHKS and CDR2 YYEKEE (reference sequence). CDR3 length equals 17 residues. After removal of 0 bases from V and 0 bases from J, the junction contained 9 bases not matched to a gene. The CDR3 nucleotides are TGTGCCAGCAGCTTGGGTCCGGGACAGCAACTCTCCTACGAGCAGTACTTC. This encodes CASSLGPGQQLSYEQYF.

This chain uses TRBV20-1 with TRBJ2-1; possibly TRBD2 for D (7 bases). Germline V lookup: CDR1 DFQATT, CDR2 SNEGSKA (reference sequence). The CDR3 consists of 14 residues. The ends were cut back, 5 bases at V and 10 bases at J, with 21 bases in the middle. CDR3 in amino acids: CSAFVAGAYREQFF. CDR3 sequence (DNA): TGCAGTGCTTTCGTCGCGGGGGCCTACAGAGAGCAGTTCTTC.

This clonotype occurred a few times. The V call is TRBV6-1, the J call TRBJ2-2; TRBD1 aligns across 9 bases. Per the germline V gene, CDR1 is MNHNS and CDR2 is SASEGT. The CDR3 is 15 residues long. V was pared by 5 bases and J by 7 bases, with 8 bases of the junction left unmatched. In DNA form, the CDR3 reads TGTGCCAGCAGTCGGGGACAGGGTGGATTCGGGGAGCTGTTTTTT. Amino acids: CASSRGQGGFGELFF.

The CDR3 is CATSDRDGWIQETQYF. CDR3 DNA sequence: TGTGCCACCAGTGACCGGGACGGATGGATCCAAGAGACCCAGTACTTC. The J gene is TRBJ2-5, the V gene TRBV24-1; D assignment may be TRBD1 or TRBD2 (5 bases each). This CDR3 is built from 16 residues. Looked up from germline, CDR1 is KGHDR and CDR2 is SFDVKD. Between the trimmed V and J ends, which lost 4 bases and 1 base, there was a span of 15 bases.

This clonotype occurred a few times. The genes are TRBV5-1 and TRBJ2-1, with TRBD1 identical over 9 bases. CDR3 length: 17 amino acids. The germline V gene has CDR1 SGHRS and CDR2 YFSETQ. After removal of 4 bases from V and 6 bases from J, the junction contained 14 bases not matched to a gene. The CDR3 DNA is TGCGCCAGCAGCCTAACCAACACGGGACAGGGTCTCAATGAGCAGTTCTTC. Protein sequence: CASSLTNTGQGLNEQFF.

This clonotype was recorded a few times. The chain uses TRBV20-1 and TRBJ2-7, with a weak D call TRBD2 (6 bases). The germline V gene has CDR1 DFQATT and CDR2 SNEGSKA (reference sequence). This CDR3 is built from 13 residues. CDR3 coding DNA: TGCAGCGCAGCCAGCGGGCCTCCCTACGAGCAGTACTTC. Translation gives CSAASGPPYEQYF.

The chain employs TRBV5-1 and TRBJ2-1; 12 bases line up with TRBD2. The CDR3 is made up of 15 amino acids. With 2 bases clipped from V and 8 bases from J, the junction kept 5 bases outside the gene matches. Germline CDR1 is SGHRS and CDR2 is YFSETQ. The CDR3 coding sequence is TGCGCCAGCAGCTTCAGGACTAGCGGGGCCCATGAGCAGTTCTTC. It codes for CASSFRTSGAHEQFF.

J is TRBJ2-7 and V is TRBV7-9; TRBD1 is a possible D gene (6 bases). This CDR3 is built from 14 residues. Trimming removed 1 base from V and 6 bases from J, with 13 bases in between. The germline V gene has CDR1 SEHNR and CDR2 FQNEAQ (reference sequence). Here the CDR3 DNA reads TGTGCCAGCAGCTTAGTCGGACAGCTCGGCGAGCAGTACTTC. Amino acid sequence: CASSLVGQLGEQYF. Complete variable domain (other parts from reference TRBV7-9 and TRBJ2-7): DTGVSQNPRHKITKRGQNVTFRCDPISEHNRLYWYRQTLGQGPEFLTYFQNEAQLEKSRLLSDRFSAERPKGSFSTLEIQRTEQGDSAMYLCASSLVGQLGEQYFGPGTRLTVT.

This clonotype was seen repeatedly, ten times or more. The V and J genes are TRBV27 and TRBJ1-1, with D maybe TRBD1 (5 bases). CDR3 length: 15 residues. Germline V gives CDR1 MNHEY, CDR2 SMNVEV (reference sequence). V gave up 8 bases and J gave up 7 bases, with 23 bases separating them. CDR3 nucleotide sequence: TGTGCCAGCCTACCGGGACGACCTGAGGTTTTTGAAGCTTTCTTT. As protein: CASLPGRPEVFEAFF.

This clonotype was seen a handful of times. The rearrangement uses TRBV18 and TRBJ2-1, with D possibly TRBD1 on 6 matching bases. The CDR3 length is 16 residues. CDR1 and CDR2 (germline): KGHSH, LQKENI. V lost 4 bases and J lost 7, with 20 bases in between. This chain's CDR3 is CASSLSWAAGENEQFF. The DNA of the CDR3 is TGTGCCAGCTCACTCTCCTGGGCGGCAGGGGAGAATGAGCAGTTCTTC.

The chain is built from TRBV6-1 and TRBJ2-7; 7 bases are shared with TRBD1. CDR1 MNHNS and CDR2 SASEGT come from the germline V gene. V shed 2 bases and J 3 bases; nucleotides not matched to a gene: 7. This CDR3 contains 15 residues. The DNA for the CDR3 is TGTGCCAGCAGTGAAAGCCCCGGGACAGACTACGAGCAGTACTTC. This gives the protein CASSESPGTDYEQYF.

The rearrangement links TRBV20-1 to TRBJ2-1; 10 nucleotides align to TRBD2. The CDR3 is made up of 15 amino acids. J lost 5 bases, V lost 0 bases, and 4 bases had no gene match. Germline V gene data show CDR1 as DFQATT and CDR2 as SNEGSKA (reference sequence). CDR3 DNA sequence: TGCAGTGCTAGAGATCTAGCGGGGGCAAACAATGAGCAGTTCTTC. This encodes CSARDLAGANNEQFF.

In this sample, this clonotype turned up a few times. The chain joins TRBV4-1 to TRBJ2-5; perhaps D is TRBD1 or TRBD2 (6 bases each). The ends were cut back, 0 bases at V and 2 bases at J, with 10 bases in the middle. Germline values: CDR1 MGHRA, CDR2 YSYEKL. CDR3 length: 15 amino acids. CDR3 bases: TGCGCCAGCAGCCAAGATCGGGGGCCACAAGAGACCCAGTACTTC. The encoded protein is CASSQDRGPQETQYF.

This clonotype was recorded at least ten times. V is TRBV7-8 and J is TRBJ2-3; TRBD2 matches at 9 bases. The J segment lost 8 bases and the V segment lost 7 bases, leaving 16 bases of the junction unmatched. This CDR3 is 16 amino acids long. CDR1 SGHVS and CDR2 FQNEAQ come from the germline V gene. The chain's CDR3 is CASTPPWREGLATQYF. DNA for the CDR3: TGTGCCAGCACCCCCCCCTGGCGGGAGGGCCTCGCTACGCAGTATTTT.

On this clonotype: Lacking the conserved final phenylalanine or tryptophan, this CDR3 likely reflects a read error. The rearrangement uses TRBV12-3 or TRBV12-4 and TRBJ2-7; 7 bases fit TRBD1. This CDR3 region has 14 residues. J gave up 0 bases and V 5 bases, and 4 bases lay outside the gene matches. The DNA of the CDR3 is TGTGCCAGCAGTCCTTACAGGGGCTCCTACGAGCAGTACTGC. Protein sequence: CASSPYRGSYEQYC.

The DNA for the CDR3 is TGTGCCAGCAGTGAACACGGGAACAATGAGCAGTTCTTC. Translated, it gives CASSEHGNNEQFF. V and J are TRBV6-1 and TRBJ2-1, with D perhaps TRBD2 (5 bases). The CDR3 has 13 amino acids. Germline V gene sequence: CDR1 MNHNS, CDR2 SASEGT. V lost 2 bases and J 5 bases, leaving 7 bases between the germline ends.

V usage is TRBV7-2 and J usage is TRBJ2-1; D unclear. V lost 5 bases and J 9 bases, leaving 8 bases between the germline ends. This CDR3 has 11 amino acids. The germline gives CDR1 SGHTA, CDR2 FQGNSA. The CDR3 region has the DNA TGTGCCAGCAGCCACTACTTTGAGCAGTTCTTC. Encoded protein: CASSHYFEQFF.

The chain combines TRBV6-1 with TRBJ2-5, with D maybe TRBD1 (7 bases). This CDR3 spans 14 amino acids. Germline CDR1 MNHNS, CDR2 SASEGT. With 5 bases removed from V and 3 bases from J, the gap between germline ends came to 13 bases. The CDR3: CASSRRGRKETQYF. The CDR3 DNA is TGTGCCAGCAGTAGGAGGGGGCGGAAAGAGACCCAGTACTTC.

This clonotype was found a few times. The chain uses TRBV12-3 or TRBV12-4 and TRBJ1-5; no definite D call. The CDR3 loop spans 15 amino acids. With 1 base removed from V and 9 bases from J, the gap between germline ends came to 16 bases. CDR3 amino acids: CASSLGTRDPRPQHF. The DNA of the CDR3 is TGTGCCAGCAGTTTAGGGACCCGGGATCCTAGGCCCCAGCATTTT.

Only a few counts were recorded for this clonotype. The V and J genes are TRBV4-3 and TRBJ2-7; the D gene is possibly TRBD2 (6 bases). V was trimmed by 0 bases and J by 9 bases, leaving 12 bases between them. The CDR3 length is 13 residues. The germline V gene encodes CDR1 LGHNA and CDR2 YSLEER. The DNA for the CDR3 is TGCGCCAGCAGCCAAGATCGCGGGACCAGGCAGTACTTC. Encoded protein: CASSQDRGTRQYF.

The chain is built from TRBV27 and TRBJ2-7; D ambiguous. CDR3 length equals 15 residues. V shed 5 bases and J shed 0 bases, with 14 bases lying between them. Germline-derived CDR1 and CDR2 are MNHEY and SMNVEV (reference sequence). The CDR3 DNA reads TGTGCCAGCAGTCCCCTCGACCCTTACTCCTACGAGCAGTACTTC. Protein product: CASSPLDPYSYEQYF.

There are many counts of this clonotype. This rearrangement joins TRBV7-2 to TRBJ2-1; D unresolved. Trimming stripped 3 bases from V and 9 bases from J, with 6 bases between. Looked up from germline, CDR1 is SGHTA and CDR2 is FQGNSA. The CDR3 has 11 amino acids. The CDR3 reads CASSFLGEQFF. In DNA, the CDR3 is TGTGCCAGCAGCTTCCTGGGTGAGCAGTTCTTC. Looking up the rest from reference TRBV7-2 and TRBJ2-1 gives the full variable domain: GAGVSQSPSNKVTEKGKDVELRCDPISGHTALYWYRQSLGQGLEFLIYFQGNSAPDKSGLPSDRFSAERTGGSVSTLTIQRTQQEDSAVYLCASSFLGEQFFGPGTRLTVL.

This clonotype was picked up a small number of times. This chain joins TRBV6-1 and TRBJ2-7, with 8 bases matching TRBD2. In germline, CDR1 is MNHNS, CDR2 SASEGT. V trimming: 7 bases; J trimming: 5 bases; junction bases outside the gene matches: 7. CDR3 size: 13 residues. CDR3 sequence: CASTSSGEHEQYF. CDR3 bases: TGTGCCAGCACTAGTAGCGGGGAGCACGAGCAGTACTTC.

J is TRBJ1-2 and V is TRBV7-2, with D unresolved. The CDR3 extends over 12 amino acids. V was shortened by 1 base and J by 7 bases, with 7 bases between the two germline ends. Germline V lookup: CDR1 SGHTA, CDR2 FQGNSA. CDR3 coding DNA: TGTGCCAGCAGCTTAGACTGGGCTGGCTACACCTTC. Its protein is CASSLDWAGYTF.

This sequence joins TRBV28 and TRBJ1-4; D may be TRBD1 (5 bases). There are 13 residues in the CDR3. Trimming removed 1 base at V and 7 bases at J, with 7 bases between. Per germline, CDR1 MDHEN and CDR2 SYDVKM. The CDR3 DNA sequence: TGTGCCAGCAGTTTATACGGGGCTGAAAAACTGTTTTTT. This gives the protein CASSLYGAEKLFF.